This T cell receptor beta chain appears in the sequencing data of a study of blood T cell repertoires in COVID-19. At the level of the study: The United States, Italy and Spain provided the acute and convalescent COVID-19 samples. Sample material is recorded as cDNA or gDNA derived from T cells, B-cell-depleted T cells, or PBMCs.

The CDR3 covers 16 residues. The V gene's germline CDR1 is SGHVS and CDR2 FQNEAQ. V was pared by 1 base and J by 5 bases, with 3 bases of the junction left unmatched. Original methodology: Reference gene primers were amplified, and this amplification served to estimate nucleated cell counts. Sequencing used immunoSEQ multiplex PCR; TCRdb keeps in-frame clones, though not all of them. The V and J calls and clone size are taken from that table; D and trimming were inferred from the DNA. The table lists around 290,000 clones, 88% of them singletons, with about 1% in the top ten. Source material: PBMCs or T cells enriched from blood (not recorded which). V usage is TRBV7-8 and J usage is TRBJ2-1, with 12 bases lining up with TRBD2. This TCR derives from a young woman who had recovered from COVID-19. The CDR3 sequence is CASSLGLAGENNEQFF. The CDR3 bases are TGTGCCAGCAGCTTAGGACTAGCGGGAGAAAACAATGAGCAGTTCTTC.